Following are 15 T cell receptor beta chains from one sample sequenced in a study of OX40 agonist ivuxolimab in advanced cancers. This table comes from immunoSEQ multiplex PCR, and its TCRdb copy is limited to in-frame clones, with some not included. The sample gives approximately 67,000 clones, about 89% of which show up once; 5.5% to 6% is in the top ten. This sample comprised CD4+ or CD8+ T cells sorted from blood, obtained in a trial of the OX40 agonist ivuxolimab. Source of these receptors: an adult with an advanced solid tumor such as melanoma, head and neck, liver or kidney cancer.

This clone came up once. The rearrangement links TRBV6-5 to TRBJ1-2, with a weak D call TRBD1 (6 bases). CDR1 and CDR2 (germline): MNHEY, SVGAGI. V was shortened by 6 bases and J by 5 bases, with 13 bases between the two germline ends. The CDR3 is 13 amino acids. CDR3: CASRALGQYGYTF. In DNA form, the CDR3 reads TGTGCCAGCAGAGCGCTAGGACAGTATGGCTACACCTTC.

V usage is TRBV4-3 and J usage is TRBJ2-7; 7 nucleotides agree with TRBD2. V gave up 4 bases and J gave up 6 bases; unmatched junction bases: 12. From germline, CDR1 is LGHNA and CDR2 YSLEER. The length of the CDR3 is 15 residues. The CDR3 DNA reads TGCGCCAGCAGCCGCGGACTAGTCAGAGTTTCCGAGCAGTACTTC. Protein sequence: CASSRGLVRVSEQYF.

This clone was counted only a few times. This chain uses TRBV28 with TRBJ2-2; D ambiguous. V was pared by 7 bases and J by 4 bases, with 10 bases between. This CDR3 has 13 amino acids. Germline lookup yields CDR1 MDHEN and CDR2 SYDVKM. Here the CDR3 DNA reads TGTGCCAGCACTTTTAGACTCACCGGGGAGCTGTTTTTT. Translated, it gives CASTFRLTGELFF.

The J gene is TRBJ2-7, the V gene TRBV11-3, with D unclear. The CDR3 is 13 amino acids. The V gene lost 1 base and the J gene lost 3 bases, with 7 bases spanning the gap. Germline CDR1 and CDR2: SGHNT and YENEEA. Here the CDR3 reads CASSLGTSYEQYF. CDR3 nucleotide sequence: TGTGCCAGCAGCTTAGGTACCAGCTACGAGCAGTACTTC.

This sequence joins TRBV6-5 and TRBJ1-2; tentatively, D is TRBD1 (6 bases). With 0 bases removed from V and 4 bases from J, the gap between germline ends came to 9 bases. Per the germline V gene, CDR1 is MNHEY and CDR2 is SVGAGI. The CDR3 is 14 amino acids. In DNA form, the CDR3 reads TGTGCCAGCAGTTACTCCCGGACAGTCTATGGCTACACCTTC. Protein product: CASSYSRTVYGYTF.

The chain links TRBV19 to TRBJ1-5; D not resolved. The CDR3 is 15 amino acids. The germline CDR1 and CDR2 sequences are LNHDA and SQIVND (reference sequence). The V end was cut by 3 bases, the J end by 4 bases, with 13 bases between. The CDR3 loop is CASSMAAVSNQPQHF. CDR3 sequence (DNA): TGTGCCAGTAGTATGGCGGCAGTCTCTAATCAGCCCCAGCATTTT.

The rearrangement joins TRBV5-4 to TRBJ2-1; D is uncertain. The CDR3 has 16 amino acids. Trimming stripped 4 bases from V and 0 bases from J, with 14 bases between. CDR1 and CDR2 (germline): SGHNT, YYREEE (reference sequence). The CDR3 sequence is CASSLIQYSSYNEQFF. In nucleotides, the CDR3 is TGTGCCAGCAGCCTAATACAGTATAGCTCCTACAATGAGCAGTTCTTC.

This chain links TRBV4-1 with TRBJ2-7, with TRBD2 identical over 11 bases. Germline V gene data show CDR1 as MGHRA and CDR2 as YSYEKL. The CDR3 has 15 residues. The V gene end was trimmed by 4 bases and the J gene end by 4 bases; junction bases not matched to a gene: 6. This CDR3 reads CASSRLAGNAYEQYF. CDR3 sequence (DNA): TGCGCCAGCAGCCGACTAGCGGGAAATGCGTACGAGCAGTACTTC.

The V and J genes are TRBV28 and TRBJ1-1; D possibly corresponds to TRBD1 (6 bases). Germline assignment: CDR1 MDHEN and CDR2 SYDVKM. V was shortened by 4 bases and J by 1 base, with 13 bases between the two germline ends. The length of the CDR3 is 15 residues. The CDR3 spells CASSSDRQGNTEAFF. The CDR3 nucleotides read TGTGCCAGCAGTTCCGACAGGCAGGGGAACACTGAAGCTTTCTTT.

The rearrangement uses TRBV7-9 and TRBJ2-2; the match to TRBD1 covers 9 bases. The germline V gene encodes CDR1 SEHNR and CDR2 FQNEAQ (reference sequence). This CDR3 region has 16 residues. The J segment lost 2 bases and the V segment lost 5 bases, leaving 6 bases of the junction unmatched. The CDR3 DNA reads as TGTGCCAGCAGCCCGCCGGGACAGGGCAACACCGGGGAGCTGTTTTTT. This sequence encodes CASSPPGQGNTGELFF. Supplemented by reference TRBV7-9 and TRBJ2-2, the full variable domain reads DTGVSQNPRHKITKRGQNVTFRCDPISEHNRLYWYRQTLGQGPEFLTYFQNEAQLEKSRLLSDRFSAERPKGSFSTLEIQRTEQGDSAMYLCASSPPGQGNTGELFFGEGSRLTVL.

The chain combines TRBV6-5 with TRBJ1-5; TRBD1 is a possible D gene (6 bases). Per the germline V gene, CDR1 is MNHEY and CDR2 is SVGAGI. V was trimmed by 8 bases and J by 3 bases, leaving 11 bases between them. The CDR3 has 13 amino acids. This chain's CDR3 is CASGTGPNQPQHF. CDR3 bases: TGTGCCAGCGGTACAGGGCCCAATCAGCCCCAGCATTTT.

The chain carries TRBV11-2 and TRBJ1-5; 10 bases line up with TRBD1. CDR1 is SGHAT and CDR2 is FQNNGV in the germline V gene. The CDR3 extends over 15 amino acids. The J segment lost 7 bases and the V segment lost 1 base, leaving 4 bases of the junction unmatched. The CDR3 bases are TGTGCCAGCAGCTTAGGGGACAGGGGAAGCCAGCCCCAGCATTTT. This gives the protein CASSLGDRGSQPQHF. Full variable domain (remainder filled in from reference TRBV11-2 and TRBJ1-5): EAGVAQSPRYKIIEKRQSVAFWCNPISGHATLYWYQQILGQGPKLLIQFQNNGVVDDSQLPKDRFSAERLKGVDSTLKIQPAKLEDSAVYLCASSLGDRGSQPQHFGDGTRLSIL.

The V gene is TRBV27, the J gene TRBJ2-1; 8 bases map to TRBD2. The CDR3 runs 14 residues. Looked up from germline, CDR1 is MNHEY and CDR2 is SMNVEV (reference sequence). The ends lost 3 bases at V and 9 bases at J; junction bases unmatched: 7. CDR3: CASSLQTSASEQFF. The CDR3 DNA sequence: TGTGCCAGCAGTTTGCAGACTAGCGCGAGTGAGCAGTTCTTC.

The chain employs TRBV29-1 and TRBJ2-7; 8 bases fit TRBD2. V lost 4 bases and J lost 5; bases outside the gene matches: 7. CDR1 SQVTM and CDR2 ANQGSEA come from the germline V gene. The CDR3 has 13 amino acids. The CDR3 DNA reads as TGCAGCGTTGGGCTAGCGGGTTCGAACGAGCAGTACTTC. Translation gives CSVGLAGSNEQYF.

This clone was counted once. V gene TRBV7-9 combines with J gene TRBJ2-1; D might be TRBD2 (6 bases). Per germline, CDR1 SEHNR and CDR2 FQNEAQ (reference sequence). Deletions cut 5 bases from V and 0 bases from J, with 17 bases between. The CDR3 consists of 17 residues. The CDR3 DNA is TGTGCCAGCAGCCCCGATGATGGGGGGAGCTCCTACAATGAGCAGTTCTTC. This codes for CASSPDDGGSSYNEQFF.